This TCR beta chain is drawn from a study of blood T cell repertoires in COVID-19. This CDR3 is built from 15 residues. Germline lookup yields CDR1 MNHEY and CDR2 SVGEGT. Trimming took off 4 bases at V and 4 bases at J, with 17 bases between the two ends. Sequencing used immunoSEQ multiplex PCR; TCRdb keeps in-frame clones, though not all of them. The sample records hundreds of thousands of clones, around 89% being singletons. The chain couples TRBV6-2 or TRBV6-3 to TRBJ2-7; D is ambiguous. The sample taken for sequencing was PBMCs or T cells enriched from blood (not recorded which). This receptor was identified in a middle-aged woman who had recovered from COVID-19. CDR3 nucleotide sequence: TGTGCCAGCAGTTTTACCGATACTAACCCGTACGAGCAGTACTTC. This gives the protein CASSFTDTNPYEQYF.